This T cell receptor beta chain was recorded in a study of molecular identifiers for immune sequencing clone quantification. Library preparation followed earlier protocols using designated TCR primers. Each CDR3 protein gets one entry after TCRdb re-called the PCR reads with MiXCR. The repertoire holds roughly 100,000 distinct CDR3 sequences, under 40% seen once, with about a tenth in the top ten. Naive CD8 T cells, phenotype CD8+CD4-CCR7+CD45RA+, were sorted. The CDR3 runs to 12 residues. Germline V CDR1 and CDR2: SGHDN, FVKESK. V was cut by 5 bases and J by 11 bases, with 14 bases left in between. This chain connects TRBV14 to TRBJ2-3, with D possibly matching TRBD1 (6 bases). Sequencing was performed on naive CD8+ T cells from blood, with Jurkat cell RNA spiked in. The subset was: FACS-sorted CD8+CD4-CCR7+CD45RA+ naive T cells. The clonotype originates from a human donor in good health. Some libraries in this study had Jurkat cell RNA spiked in. This CDR3 reads CASSFTGTEQYF. Written as DNA, the CDR3 is TGTGCCAGCAGCTTCACAGGGACCGAGCAGTATTTT. The variable domain in full, completed from reference TRBV14 and TRBJ2-3, reads EAGVTQFPSHSVIEKGQTVTLRCDPISGHDNLYWYRRVMGKEIKFLLHFVKESKQDESGMPNNRFLAERTGGTYSTLKVQPAELEDSGVYFCASSFTGTEQYFGPGTRLTVL.